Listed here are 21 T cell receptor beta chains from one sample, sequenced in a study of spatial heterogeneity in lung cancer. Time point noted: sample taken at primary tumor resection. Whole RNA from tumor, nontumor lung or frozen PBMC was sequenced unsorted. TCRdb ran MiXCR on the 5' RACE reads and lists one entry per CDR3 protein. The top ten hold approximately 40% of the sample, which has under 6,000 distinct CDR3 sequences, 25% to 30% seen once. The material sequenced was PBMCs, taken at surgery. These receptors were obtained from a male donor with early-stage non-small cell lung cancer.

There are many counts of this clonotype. In nucleotides, the CDR3 is TGCGCCAGCAGCCAAGATCGCGGGGCTAGCGGGGGGCGAGAGACCCAGTACTTC. Amino acids: CASSQDRGASGGRETQYF. The chain couples TRBV4-1 to TRBJ2-5, with 11 bases matching TRBD2. This CDR3 is 18 amino acids long. Germline V gene lookup returns CDR1 MGHRA and CDR2 YSYEKL. The ends lost 0 bases at V and 4 bases at J; junction bases unmatched: 10.

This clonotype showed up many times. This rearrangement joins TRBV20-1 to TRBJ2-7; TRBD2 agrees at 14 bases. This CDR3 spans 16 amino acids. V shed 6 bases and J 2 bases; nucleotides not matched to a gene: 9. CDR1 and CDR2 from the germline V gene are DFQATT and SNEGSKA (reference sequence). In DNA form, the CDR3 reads TGCAGTGCAAGTCGGGGGACTAGCGGGAGTACCTACGAGCAGTACTTC. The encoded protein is CSASRGTSGSTYEQYF.

DNA of the CDR3: TGTGCCAGCAGTCTCAACAGCCTTTACGAAAAACTGTTTTTT. Protein sequence: CASSLNSLYEKLFF. The chain links TRBV12-3 or TRBV12-4 to TRBJ1-4; no clear D. V was pared by 5 bases and J by 8 bases, with 15 bases between. There are 14 residues in the CDR3.

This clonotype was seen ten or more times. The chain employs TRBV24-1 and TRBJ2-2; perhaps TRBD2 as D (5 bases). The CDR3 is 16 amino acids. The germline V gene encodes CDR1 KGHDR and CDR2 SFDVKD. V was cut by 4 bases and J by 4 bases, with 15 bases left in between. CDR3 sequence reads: CATSDPGSSRTGELFF. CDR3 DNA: TGTGCCACCAGTGACCCGGGGTCGAGTCGCACCGGGGAGCTGTTTTTT.

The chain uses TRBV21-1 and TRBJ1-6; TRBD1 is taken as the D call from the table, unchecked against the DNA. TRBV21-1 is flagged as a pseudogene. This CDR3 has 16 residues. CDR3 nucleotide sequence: TGTGCCAGCAGCAAAGCGACGACACCCGGGGGTTCACCCCCCCACTTT. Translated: CASSKATTPGGSPPHF.

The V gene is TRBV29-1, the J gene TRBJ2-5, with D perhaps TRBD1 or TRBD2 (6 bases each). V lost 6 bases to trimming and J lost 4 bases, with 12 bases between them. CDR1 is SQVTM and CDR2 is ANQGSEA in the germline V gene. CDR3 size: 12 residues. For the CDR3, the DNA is TGCAGCGTAGGCGGGACACTAGAGACCCAGTACTTC. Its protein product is CSVGGTLETQYF.

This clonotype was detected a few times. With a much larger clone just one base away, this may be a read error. In DNA form, the CDR3 reads TGTGCCAACAGATCCGGGACTGGAGGGTACGGCTACACCTTC. Amino acid sequence: CANRSGTGGYGYTF. The chain employs TRBV6-1 and TRBJ1-2; D possibly corresponds to TRBD1 (5 bases). Germline V lookup: CDR1 MNHNS, CDR2 SASEGT. The ends were cut back, 10 bases at V and 8 bases at J, with 23 bases in the middle. The CDR3 length is 14 residues.

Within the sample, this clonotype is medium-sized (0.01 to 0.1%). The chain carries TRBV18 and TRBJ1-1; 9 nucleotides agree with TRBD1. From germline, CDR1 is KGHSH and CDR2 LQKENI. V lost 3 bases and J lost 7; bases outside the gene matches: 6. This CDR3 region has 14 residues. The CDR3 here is CASSPRRTGDEAFF. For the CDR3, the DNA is TGTGCCAGCTCACCGCGACGGACAGGGGATGAAGCTTTCTTT.

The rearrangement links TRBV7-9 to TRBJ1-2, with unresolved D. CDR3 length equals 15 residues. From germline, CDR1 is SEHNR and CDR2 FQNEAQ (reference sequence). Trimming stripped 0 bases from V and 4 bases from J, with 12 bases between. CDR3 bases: TGTGCCAGCAGCTTAGCGGAAGCCCGTAGCTATGGCTACACCTTC. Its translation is CASSLAEARSYGYTF.

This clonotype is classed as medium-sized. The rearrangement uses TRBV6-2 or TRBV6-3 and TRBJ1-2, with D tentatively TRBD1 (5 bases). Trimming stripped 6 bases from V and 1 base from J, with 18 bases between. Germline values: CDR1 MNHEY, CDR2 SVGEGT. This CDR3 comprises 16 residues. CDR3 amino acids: CASRLSGRGGNYGYTF. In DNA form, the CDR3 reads TGTGCCAGCAGACTCTCCGGGAGGGGAGGTAACTATGGCTACACCTTC.

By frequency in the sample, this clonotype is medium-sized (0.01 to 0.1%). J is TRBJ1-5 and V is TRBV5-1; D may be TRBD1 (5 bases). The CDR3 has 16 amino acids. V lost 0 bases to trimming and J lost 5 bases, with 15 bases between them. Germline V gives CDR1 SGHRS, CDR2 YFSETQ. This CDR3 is CASSLEPGSGHQPQHF. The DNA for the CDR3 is TGCGCCAGCAGCTTGGAGCCGGGTTCGGGACATCAGCCCCAGCATTTT.

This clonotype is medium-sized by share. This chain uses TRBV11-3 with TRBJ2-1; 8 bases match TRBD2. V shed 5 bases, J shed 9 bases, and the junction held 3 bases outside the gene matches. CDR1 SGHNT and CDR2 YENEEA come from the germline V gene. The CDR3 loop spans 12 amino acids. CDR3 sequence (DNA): TGTGCCAGCAGCGAGGGACTAGTTGAGCAGTTCTTC. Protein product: CASSEGLVEQFF.

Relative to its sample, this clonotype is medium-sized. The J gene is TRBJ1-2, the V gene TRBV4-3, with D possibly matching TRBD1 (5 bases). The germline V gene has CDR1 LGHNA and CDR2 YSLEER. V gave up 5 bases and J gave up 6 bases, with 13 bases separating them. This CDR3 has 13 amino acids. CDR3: CASSSTGADGYTF. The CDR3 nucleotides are TGCGCCAGCAGCTCGACCGGGGCGGATGGCTACACCTTC.

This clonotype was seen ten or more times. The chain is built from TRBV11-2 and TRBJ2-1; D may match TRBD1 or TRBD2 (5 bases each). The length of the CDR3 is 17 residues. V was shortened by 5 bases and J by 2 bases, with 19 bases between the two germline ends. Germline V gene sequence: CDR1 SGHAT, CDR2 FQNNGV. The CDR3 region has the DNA TGTGCCAGCAGCCCAGGGACCAGCGGATCCCCCTACAATGAGCAGTTCTTC. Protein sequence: CASSPGTSGSPYNEQFF.

As DNA, the CDR3 is TGCAGCGTTGAAGGGAGCGTACAAGAGACCCAGTACTTC. Its translation is CSVEGSVQETQYF. The chain links TRBV29-1 to TRBJ2-5; D is undetermined. Trimming left V 1 base short and J 2 bases short, with 8 bases between. Germline CDR1 is SQVTM and CDR2 is ANQGSEA. This CDR3 has 13 residues.

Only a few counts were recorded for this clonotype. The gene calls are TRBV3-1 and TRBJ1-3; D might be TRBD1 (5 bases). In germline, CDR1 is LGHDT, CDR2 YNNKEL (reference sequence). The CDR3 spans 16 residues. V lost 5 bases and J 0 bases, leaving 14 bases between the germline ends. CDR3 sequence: CASSFRDLTSGNTIYF. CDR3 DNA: TGTGCCAGCAGCTTCCGGGACCTGACCTCTGGAAACACCATATATTTT.

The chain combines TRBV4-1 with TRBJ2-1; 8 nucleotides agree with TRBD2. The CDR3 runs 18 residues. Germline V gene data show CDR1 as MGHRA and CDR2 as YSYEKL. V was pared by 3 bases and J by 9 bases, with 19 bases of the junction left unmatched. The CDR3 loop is CASSQRGGSGEILVEQFF. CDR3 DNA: TGCGCCAGCAGCCAGAGGGGAGGTAGCGGGGAGATCCTTGTTGAGCAGTTCTTC.

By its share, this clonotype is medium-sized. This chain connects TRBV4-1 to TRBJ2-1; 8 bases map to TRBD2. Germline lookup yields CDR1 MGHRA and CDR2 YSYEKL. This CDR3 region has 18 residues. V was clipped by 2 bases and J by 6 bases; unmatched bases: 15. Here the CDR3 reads CASSQLQPPAGAFNEQFF. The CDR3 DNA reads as TGCGCCAGCAGCCAATTACAACCCCCAGCGGGGGCCTTCAATGAGCAGTTCTTC.

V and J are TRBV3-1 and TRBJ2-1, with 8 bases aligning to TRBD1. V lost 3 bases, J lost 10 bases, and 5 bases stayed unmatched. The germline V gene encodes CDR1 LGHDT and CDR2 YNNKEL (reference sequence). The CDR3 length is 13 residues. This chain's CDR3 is CASSHLDRGEQFF. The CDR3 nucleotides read TGTGCCAGCAGCCACCTCGACAGGGGAGAGCAGTTCTTC.

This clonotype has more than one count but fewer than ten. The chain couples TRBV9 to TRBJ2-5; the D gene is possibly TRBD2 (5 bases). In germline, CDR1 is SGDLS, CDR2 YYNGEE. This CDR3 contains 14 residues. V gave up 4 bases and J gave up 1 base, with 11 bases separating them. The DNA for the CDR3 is TGTGCCAGCAGCCCCCCTAGCTCCCAAGAGACCCAGTACTTC. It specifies CASSPPSSQETQYF.

The CDR3 sequence is CSARGTGFNQPQHF. CDR3 bases: TGCAGTGCTAGGGGAACAGGGTTCAATCAGCCCCAGCATTTT. The chain has TRBV20-1 and TRBJ1-5, with D maybe TRBD1 (6 bases). The germline CDR1 and CDR2 sequences are DFQATT and SNEGSKA (reference sequence). The ends were cut back, 3 bases at V and 3 bases at J, with 12 bases in the middle. This CDR3 region has 14 residues.